The 20 T cell receptor beta chains given below trace back to one sample, sequenced in a study of blood T cells in healthy people across ages. The use of a sample-barcoded 5' primer and a J-beta primer mix characterized a second PCR of about 6 to 11 cycles. TCRdb used MiXCR to reprocess the 5' RACE reads, holding one entry per CDR3 protein. The sample contains 800,000 to 950,000 distinct CDR3 sequences, under 40% of which appear only once. The sequenced material came from blood. The receptors come from a man aged 18 to 29 in good health.

The CDR3 here is CASSSGPEYDYGYTF. In DNA, the CDR3 is TGTGCCAGCAGTTCCGGGCCCGAGTATGACTATGGCTACACCTTC. V gene TRBV28 combines with J gene TRBJ1-2; no reliable D call. Germline CDR1 MDHEN, CDR2 SYDVKM. The CDR3 totals 15 residues. V was pared by 4 bases and J by 3 bases, with 15 bases between.

V and J are TRBV12-3 or TRBV12-4 and TRBJ2-2; maybe TRBD1 (5 bases). V lost 7 bases and J 2 bases, leaving 11 bases between the germline ends. The CDR3 is 14 residues long. The CDR3 here is CASNRGSNTGELFF. The CDR3 DNA sequence: TGTGCCAGCAATAGGGGCTCTAACACCGGGGAGCTGTTTTTT.

V and J are TRBV12-3 or TRBV12-4 and TRBJ2-2; perhaps D is TRBD1 or TRBD2 (5 bases each). The CDR3 is made up of 17 amino acids. V lost 3 bases, J lost 6 bases, and 20 bases lay in between. As DNA, the CDR3 is TGTGCCAGCAGTTTCGGGGCAGGTATCTTATTAGCCGGGGAGCTGTTTTTT. This translates into CASSFGAGILLAGELFF.

The table lists this clonotype with a few counts. The gene calls are TRBV6-5 and TRBJ2-5; D unclear. Germline lookup yields CDR1 MNHEY and CDR2 SVGAGI. The CDR3 loop spans 15 amino acids. The ends were cut back, 0 bases at V and 2 bases at J, with 10 bases in the middle. CDR3 nucleotides: TGTGCCAGCAGTTACTCGATTACGGGTCAAGAGACCCAGTACTTC. Amino acids: CASSYSITGQETQYF.

This clonotype has just a few counts. The chain has TRBV7-2 and TRBJ2-1, with D uncertain. Trimming left V 5 bases short and J 10 bases short, with 9 bases between. The CDR3 spans 11 residues. Germline CDR1 reads SGHTA; CDR2 reads FQGNSA. CDR3: CASSPAWEQFF. The CDR3 nucleotides are TGTGCCAGCAGCCCCGCTTGGGAGCAGTTCTTC.

This clonotype was seen ten or more times. The gene calls are TRBV10-3 and TRBJ1-2; D ambiguous. V lost 0 bases and J lost 2, with 10 bases in between. CDR3 length: 15 residues. Germline V CDR1 and CDR2: ENHRY, SYGVKD. The chain's CDR3 is CAISESYRANYGYTF. DNA for the CDR3: TGTGCCATCAGTGAGTCGTATAGGGCAAACTATGGCTACACCTTC.

In its sample, this clonotype was seen a few times. The chain joins TRBV9 to TRBJ2-2; the D gene is possibly TRBD1 (5 bases). Per germline, CDR1 SGDLS and CDR2 YYNGEE. The CDR3 covers 17 residues. Trimming took 0 bases from V and 0 from J, leaving 12 bases between them. The CDR3 DNA is TGTGCCAGCAGCGTAGACGATGACAGCCCGAACACCGGGGAGCTGTTTTTT. It yields the protein CASSVDDDSPNTGELFF.

The genes are TRBV6-5 and TRBJ2-1; a weak D match, TRBD2 (5 bases). From germline, CDR1 is MNHEY and CDR2 SVGAGI. The CDR3 loop spans 13 amino acids. V was shortened by 0 bases and J by 8 bases, with 8 bases between the two germline ends. The CDR3, as DNA: TGTGCCAGCAGTTACTCGACTATCGATGAGCAGTTCTTC. The encoded protein is CASSYSTIDEQFF.

This clonotype has more than one count but fewer than ten. The genes are TRBV20-1 and TRBJ1-5, with D maybe TRBD1 (6 bases). Trimming cost V 3 bases and J 1 base, with 16 bases left between them. CDR1 DFQATT and CDR2 SNEGSKA come from the germline V gene (reference sequence). This CDR3 contains 16 residues. CDR3 DNA: TGCAGTGCTAGTGGGGGGTTGGGGGCAAGCAATCAGCCCCAGCATTTT. The encoded protein is CSASGGLGASNQPQHF.

This clonotype was counted only a few times. V and J are TRBV30 and TRBJ1-1, with 10 bases that match TRBD1. Trimming took 3 bases from V and 9 from J; bases not matched to a gene: 7. From germline, CDR1 is GTSNPN and CDR2 SVGIG (reference sequence). The CDR3 extends over 13 amino acids. CDR3 region: CAWSGTGEGKAFF. The CDR3 DNA reads as TGTGCCTGGAGCGGGACAGGGGAGGGAAAAGCTTTCTTT.

J is TRBJ2-4 and V is TRBV6-6; perhaps TRBD1 as D (6 bases). The CDR3 is 11 residues long. Trimming left V 10 bases short and J 8 bases short, with 12 bases between. Germline-derived CDR1 and CDR2 are MNHNY and SVGAGI (reference sequence). CDR3 in amino acids: CATNRDHIQYF. CDR3 nucleotide sequence: TGTGCCACCAACAGGGATCACATTCAGTACTTC.

The table lists this clonotype with a few counts. This chain links TRBV20-1 with TRBJ1-5; a possible D gene is TRBD1 (6 bases). The V end was cut by 7 bases, the J end by 1 base, with 17 bases between. The germline V gene has CDR1 DFQATT and CDR2 SNEGSKA (reference sequence). This CDR3 comprises 15 residues. The CDR3 DNA reads TGCAGTGGCCAGGACAGTTCCCCGAGCAATCAGCCCCAGCATTTT. Translation gives CSGQDSSPSNQPQHF.

Points on this clonotype: A much larger clone lies a single base off, so this may be a read error. The rearrangement uses TRBV4-1 and TRBJ2-7, with 8 bases aligning to TRBD1. CDR1 is MGHRA, CDR2 YSYEKL, per germline. The CDR3 has 14 amino acids. With V trimmed by 1 base and J by 5 bases, 4 bases remained unmatched. The CDR3 sequence is CASSQVQGAHEQYF. The CDR3, as DNA: TGCGCCAGCAGCCAAGTCCAGGGGGCCCACGAGCAGTACTTC.

This clonotype was counted only a few times. The chain carries TRBV20-1 and TRBJ2-3, with D possibly called TRBD1 or TRBD2 (5 bases each). The V end was cut by 3 bases, the J end by 3 bases, with 16 bases between. The CDR3 is 15 amino acids. Germline CDR1 and CDR2: DFQATT and SNEGSKA (reference sequence). The CDR3 bases are TGCAGTGCTAGGAGGAACTGGGGGAGAACAGATACGCAGTATTTT. Its protein is CSARRNWGRTDTQYF.

This clonotype was recorded a few times. This chain uses TRBV15 with TRBJ1-6; D is possibly TRBD1 (5 bases). The germline CDR1 and CDR2 sequences are LNHNV and YYDKDF (reference sequence). The V end lost 0 bases, the J end lost 5 bases, and 8 bases lay between the germline ends. There are 15 residues in the CDR3. The CDR3 spells CATSRDLTDNSPLHF. CDR3 nucleotide sequence: TGTGCCACCAGCAGAGATTTGACAGATAATTCACCCCTCCACTTT.

This sequence joins TRBV6-5 and TRBJ2-1; 9 bases map to TRBD2. The V and J ends lost 0 bases and 0 bases, in that order; junction bases with no gene match: 9. Germline CDR1 is MNHEY and CDR2 is SVGAGI. This CDR3 spans 19 amino acids. The DNA for the CDR3 is TGTGCCAGCAGTTACTCGATAGCGGGGGTGAAGAGCTCCTACAATGAGCAGTTCTTC. This sequence encodes CASSYSIAGVKSSYNEQFF.

V usage is TRBV18 and J usage is TRBJ1-3; the D gene is possibly TRBD1 (6 bases). Per the germline V gene, CDR1 is KGHSH and CDR2 is LQKENI. The CDR3 is 14 residues long. Between the trimmed V and J ends, which lost 5 bases and 0 bases, there was a span of 8 bases. The CDR3 is CASSAGDSGNTIYF. Here the CDR3 DNA reads TGTGCCAGCTCAGCAGGGGACTCTGGAAACACCATATATTTT.

The V gene is TRBV4-1, the J gene TRBJ1-5, with D possibly being TRBD1 (6 bases). The CDR3 totals 17 residues. Germline CDR1 MGHRA, CDR2 YSYEKL. The germline V and J ends were trimmed by 0 bases and 1 base, with 13 bases remaining between them. DNA for the CDR3: TGCGCCAGCAGCCAAGATGGGGGCTGGGGAAGCAATCAGCCCCAGCATTTT. Protein product: CASSQDGGWGSNQPQHF.

In this sample, this clonotype turned up a few times. The V gene is TRBV5-1, the J gene TRBJ1-1; D unclear. Trimming took 0 bases from V and 4 from J, leaving 10 bases between them. Germline CDR1 SGHRS, CDR2 YFSETQ. The CDR3 extends over 14 amino acids. DNA of the CDR3: TGCGCCAGCAGCTTGGTTGGCGGCCCCACTGAAGCTTTCTTT. Its protein product is CASSLVGGPTEAFF.

The rearrangement links TRBV15 to TRBJ1-4; D is uncertain. Trimming took 6 bases from V and 8 from J, leaving 16 bases between them. Germline CDR1 and CDR2: LNHNV and YYDKDF (reference sequence). The CDR3 covers 14 residues. CDR3 nucleotides: TGTGCCACCAGTCCTCAGAACCGCAGAGAAAAACTGTTTTTT. Protein product: CATSPQNRREKLFF.